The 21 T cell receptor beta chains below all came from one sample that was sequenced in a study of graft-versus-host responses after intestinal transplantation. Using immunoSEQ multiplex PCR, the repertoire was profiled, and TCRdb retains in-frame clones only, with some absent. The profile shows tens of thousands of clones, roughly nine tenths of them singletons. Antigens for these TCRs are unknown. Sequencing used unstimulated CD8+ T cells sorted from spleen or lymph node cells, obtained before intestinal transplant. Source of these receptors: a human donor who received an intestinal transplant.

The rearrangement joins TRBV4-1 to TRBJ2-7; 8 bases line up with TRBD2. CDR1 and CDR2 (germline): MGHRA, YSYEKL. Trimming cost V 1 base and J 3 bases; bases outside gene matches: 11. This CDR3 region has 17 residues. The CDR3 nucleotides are TGCGCCAGCAGCCAAGCTTCCGGGGGGGGTAGATTCTACGAGCAGTACTTC. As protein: CASSQASGGGRFYEQYF.

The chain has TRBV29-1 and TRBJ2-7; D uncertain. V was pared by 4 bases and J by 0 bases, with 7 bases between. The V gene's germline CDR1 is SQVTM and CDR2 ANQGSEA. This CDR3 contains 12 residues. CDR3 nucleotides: TGCAGCGTTGCCCAGGCCTCCTACGAGCAGTACTTC. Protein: CSVAQASYEQYF.

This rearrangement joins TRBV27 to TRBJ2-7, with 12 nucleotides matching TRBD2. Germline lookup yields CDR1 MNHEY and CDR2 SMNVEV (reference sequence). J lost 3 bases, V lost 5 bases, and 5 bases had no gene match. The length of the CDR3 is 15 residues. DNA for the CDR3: TGTGCCAGCAGTCTAGCGGGAGGGCCTTTCTACGAGCAGTACTTC. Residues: CASSLAGGPFYEQYF.

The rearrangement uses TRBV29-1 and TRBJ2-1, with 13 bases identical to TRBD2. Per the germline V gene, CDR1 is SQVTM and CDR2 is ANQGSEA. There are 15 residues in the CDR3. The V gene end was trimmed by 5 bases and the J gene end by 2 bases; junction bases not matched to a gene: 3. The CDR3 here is CSVKTSGRAYNEQFF. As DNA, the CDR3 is TGCAGCGTTAAAACTAGCGGGAGGGCCTACAATGAGCAGTTCTTC.

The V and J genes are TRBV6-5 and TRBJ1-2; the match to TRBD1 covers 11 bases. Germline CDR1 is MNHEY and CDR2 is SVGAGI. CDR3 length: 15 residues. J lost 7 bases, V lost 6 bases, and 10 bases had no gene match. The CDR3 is CASSTDRTGGAGYTF. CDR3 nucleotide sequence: TGTGCCAGCAGCACTGATAGGACAGGGGGCGCTGGCTACACCTTC.

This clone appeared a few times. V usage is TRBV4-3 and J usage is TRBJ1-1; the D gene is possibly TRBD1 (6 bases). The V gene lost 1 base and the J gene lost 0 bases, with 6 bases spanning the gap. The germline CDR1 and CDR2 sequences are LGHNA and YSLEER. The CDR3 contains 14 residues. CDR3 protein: CASSQGQVNTEAFF. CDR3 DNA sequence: TGCGCCAGCAGCCAAGGACAGGTGAACACTGAAGCTTTCTTT.

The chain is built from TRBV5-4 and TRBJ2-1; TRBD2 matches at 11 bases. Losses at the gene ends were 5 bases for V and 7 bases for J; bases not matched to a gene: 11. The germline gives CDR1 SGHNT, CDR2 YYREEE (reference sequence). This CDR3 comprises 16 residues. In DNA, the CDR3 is TGTGCCAGCAGGACCGAGGTGGCTAGCGGGGGGAATGAGCAGTTCTTC. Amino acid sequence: CASRTEVASGGNEQFF.

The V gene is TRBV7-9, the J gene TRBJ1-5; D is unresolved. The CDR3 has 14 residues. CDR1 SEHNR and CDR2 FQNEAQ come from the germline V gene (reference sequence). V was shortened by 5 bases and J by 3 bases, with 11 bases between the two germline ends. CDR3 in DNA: TGTGCCAGCAGCCCCGGCCAGGACAATCAGCCCCAGCATTTT. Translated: CASSPGQDNQPQHF.

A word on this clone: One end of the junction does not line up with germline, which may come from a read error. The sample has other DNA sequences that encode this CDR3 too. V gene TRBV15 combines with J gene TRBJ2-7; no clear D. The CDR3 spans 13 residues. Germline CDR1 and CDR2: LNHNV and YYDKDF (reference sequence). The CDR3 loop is CATSMGRIYEQYF. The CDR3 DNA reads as TGCGCCACCAGCATGGGCAGAATCTACGAGCAGTACTTC.

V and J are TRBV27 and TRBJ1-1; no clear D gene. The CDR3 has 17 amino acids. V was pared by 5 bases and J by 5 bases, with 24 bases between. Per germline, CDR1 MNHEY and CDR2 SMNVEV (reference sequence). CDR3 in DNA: TGTGCCAGCAGTATACGCAATTCGGGCGGGGTGGTTACTGAAGCTTTCTTT. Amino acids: CASSIRNSGGVVTEAFF.

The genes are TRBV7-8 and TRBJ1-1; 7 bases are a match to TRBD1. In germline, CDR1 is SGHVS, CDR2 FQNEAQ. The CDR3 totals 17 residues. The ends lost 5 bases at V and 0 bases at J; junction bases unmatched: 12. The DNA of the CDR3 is TGTGCCAGCAGCCCCCGGTACAGGGGTGCGATGAACACTGAAGCTTTCTTT. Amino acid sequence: CASSPRYRGAMNTEAFF.

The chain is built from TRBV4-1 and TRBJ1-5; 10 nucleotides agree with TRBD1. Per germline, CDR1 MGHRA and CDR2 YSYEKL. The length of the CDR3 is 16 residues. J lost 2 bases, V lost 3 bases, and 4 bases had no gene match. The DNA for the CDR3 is TGCGCCAGCAGCCAGAGGGGACAGGGGCGCAATCAGCCCCAGCATTTT. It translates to CASSQRGQGRNQPQHF.

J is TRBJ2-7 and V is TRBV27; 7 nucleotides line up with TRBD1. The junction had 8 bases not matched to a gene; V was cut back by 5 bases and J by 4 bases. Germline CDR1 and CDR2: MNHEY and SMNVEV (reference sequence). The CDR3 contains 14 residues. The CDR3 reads CASSRSGTVYEQYF. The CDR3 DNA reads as TGTGCCAGCAGTCGTTCCGGGACAGTTTACGAGCAGTACTTC.

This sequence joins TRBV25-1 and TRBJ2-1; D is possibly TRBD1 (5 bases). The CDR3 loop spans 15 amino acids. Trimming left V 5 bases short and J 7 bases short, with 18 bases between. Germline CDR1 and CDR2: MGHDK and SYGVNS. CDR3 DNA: TGTGCCAGCAGTCCACGGCCAGGGAAGGAGAATGAGCAGTTCTTC. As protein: CASSPRPGKENEQFF.

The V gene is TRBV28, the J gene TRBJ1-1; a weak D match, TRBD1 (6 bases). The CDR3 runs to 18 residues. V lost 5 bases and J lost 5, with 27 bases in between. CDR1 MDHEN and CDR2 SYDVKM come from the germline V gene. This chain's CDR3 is CASSRAQGFGTPQTEAFF. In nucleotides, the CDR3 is TGTGCCAGCAGTCGGGCCCAAGGTTTTGGGACACCCCAAACTGAAGCTTTCTTT.

DNA for the CDR3: TGTGCCACCAGCCAAACAGACAGGGGACAAGAGACCCAGTACTTC. Amino acids: CATSQTDRGQETQYF. The rearrangement uses TRBV15 and TRBJ2-5; the match to TRBD1 covers 8 bases. The ends lost 5 bases at V and 2 bases at J; junction bases unmatched: 7. The CDR3 spans 15 residues. Per germline, CDR1 LNHNV and CDR2 YYDKDF (reference sequence).

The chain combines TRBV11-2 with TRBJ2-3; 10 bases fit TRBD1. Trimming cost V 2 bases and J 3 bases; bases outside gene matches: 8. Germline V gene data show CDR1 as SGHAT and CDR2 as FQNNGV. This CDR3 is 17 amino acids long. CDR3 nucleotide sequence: TGTGCCAGCAGCTTAATGGGGGGGGACAGGGGAACAGATACGCAGTATTTT. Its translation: CASSLMGGDRGTDTQYF.

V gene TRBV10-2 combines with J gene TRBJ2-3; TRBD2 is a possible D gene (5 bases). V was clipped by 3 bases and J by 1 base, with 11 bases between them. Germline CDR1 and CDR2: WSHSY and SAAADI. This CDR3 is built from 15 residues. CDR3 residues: CASSESRRRTDTQYF. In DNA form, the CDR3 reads TGCGCCAGCAGTGAATCTCGGAGGCGCACAGATACGCAGTATTTT.

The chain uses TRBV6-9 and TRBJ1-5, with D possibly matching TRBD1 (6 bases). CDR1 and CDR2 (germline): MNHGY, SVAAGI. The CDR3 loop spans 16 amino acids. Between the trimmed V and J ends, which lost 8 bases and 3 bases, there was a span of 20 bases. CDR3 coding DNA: TGTGCCAGCCCCTCCGGGCGGGGGGCGGTCAATCAGCCCCAGCATTTT. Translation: CASPSGRGAVNQPQHF.

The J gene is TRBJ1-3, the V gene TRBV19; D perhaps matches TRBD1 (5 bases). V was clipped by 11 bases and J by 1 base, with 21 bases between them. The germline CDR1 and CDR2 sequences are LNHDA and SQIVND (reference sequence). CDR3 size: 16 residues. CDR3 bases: TGTGCCCACGGGAGGGGATCCGGGGGATCTGGAAACACCATATATTTT. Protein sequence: CAHGRGSGGSGNTIYF.

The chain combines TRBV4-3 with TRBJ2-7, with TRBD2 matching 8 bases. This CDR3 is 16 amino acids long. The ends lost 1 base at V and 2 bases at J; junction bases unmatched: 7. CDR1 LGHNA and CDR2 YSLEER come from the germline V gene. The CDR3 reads CASSQAFRGGTYEQYF. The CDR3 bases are TGCGCCAGCAGCCAAGCATTCCGGGGGGGAACCTACGAGCAGTACTTC.